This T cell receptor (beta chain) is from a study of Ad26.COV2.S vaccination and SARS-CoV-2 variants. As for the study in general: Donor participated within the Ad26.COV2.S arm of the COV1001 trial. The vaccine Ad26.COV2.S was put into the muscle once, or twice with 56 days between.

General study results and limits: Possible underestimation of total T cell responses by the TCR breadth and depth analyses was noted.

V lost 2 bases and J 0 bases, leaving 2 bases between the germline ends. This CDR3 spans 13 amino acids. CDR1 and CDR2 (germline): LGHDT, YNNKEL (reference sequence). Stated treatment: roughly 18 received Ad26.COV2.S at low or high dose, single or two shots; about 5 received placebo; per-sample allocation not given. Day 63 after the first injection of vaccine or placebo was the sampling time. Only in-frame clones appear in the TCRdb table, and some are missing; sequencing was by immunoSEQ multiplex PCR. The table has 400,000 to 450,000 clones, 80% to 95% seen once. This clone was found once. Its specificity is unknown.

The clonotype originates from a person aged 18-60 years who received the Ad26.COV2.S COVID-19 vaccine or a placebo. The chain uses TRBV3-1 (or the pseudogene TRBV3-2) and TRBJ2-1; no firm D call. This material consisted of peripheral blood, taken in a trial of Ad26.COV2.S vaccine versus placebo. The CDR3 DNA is TGTGCCAGCAGCCAACCCTCCTACAATGAGCAGTTCTTC. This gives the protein CASSQPSYNEQFF.